Listed below are T cell receptor beta chains from one sample, sequenced in a study of identical twins. One entry per CDR3 protein, called by TCRdb with MiXCR from the 5' RACE reads. The sample lists roughly 1,500,000 distinct CDR3 sequences, more than 30% seen once, with roughly 0.3% in the top ten. The sample taken for sequencing was cord blood. The receptors were gathered from a newborn girl in good health. The CDR3 runs from the conserved cysteine through the conserved F or W. The order of the fields is J gene, CDR3 length, clone size, D gene, V gene, CDR3 DNA, CDR3 protein. A D gene is named only where the DNA matches it firmly. The size of a clone is reported for some rows only, either as once, few or many, or as a class for expanded clones.

j_gene: TRBJ1-1; len: 15; abundance: -; d_gene: -; v_gene: TRBV27; CDR3nt: TGTGCCAGCAGTTTATCATACAGGGTAGGGACTGAAGCTTTCTTT; CDR3aa: CASSLSYRVGTEAFF
j_gene: TRBJ2-7; len: 15; abundance: few; d_gene: -; v_gene: TRBV20-1; CDR3nt: TGCAGTGCTAGAGAAGGTTCTGGGTGGCTCCACGAGCAGTACTTC; CDR3aa: CSAREGSGWLHEQYF
j_gene: TRBJ2-7; len: 16; abundance: many; d_gene: TRBD1; v_gene: TRBV10-3; CDR3nt: TGTGCCATCAGCCTCCTCGACAGGGTCTTTTTTTACGAGCAGTACTTC; CDR3aa: CAISLLDRVFFYEQYF
j_gene: TRBJ2-3; len: 15; abundance: few; d_gene: TRBD2; v_gene: TRBV9; CDR3nt: TGTGCCAGCAGCGTTGAGCGGGAGTCATACGATACGCAGTATTTT; CDR3aa: CASSVERESYDTQYF
j_gene: TRBJ2-7; len: 13; abundance: many; d_gene: -; v_gene: TRBV27; CDR3nt: TGTGCCAGCAGTTTATCTACTTCCTACGAGCAGTACTTC; CDR3aa: CASSLSTSYEQYF
j_gene: TRBJ2-5; len: 13; abundance: -; d_gene: -; v_gene: TRBV29-1; CDR3nt: TGCAGCGTTGTGAGGGGCTCGGATGGGACCCAGTACTTC; CDR3aa: CSVVRGSDGTQYF
j_gene: TRBJ2-7; len: 15; abundance: -; d_gene: -; v_gene: TRBV12-3/TRBV12-4; CDR3nt: TGTGCCAGCAGCCTACAGGGACGAATGTACAATGAGCAGTACTTC; CDR3aa: CASSLQGRMYNEQYF
j_gene: TRBJ2-2; len: 16; abundance: -; d_gene: -; v_gene: TRBV21-1; CDR3nt: TGTGCCAGCAGCAGCAGCGGGACAGGGTGCACCGGGGAGCTGTTTTTT; CDR3aa: CASSSSGTGCTGELFF
j_gene: TRBJ2-4; len: 15; abundance: -; d_gene: TRBD1; v_gene: TRBV28; CDR3nt: TGTGCCAGCAGTTTGGACAGGGGGCGCTTAAACATTCAGTACTTC; CDR3aa: CASSLDRGRLNIQYF
j_gene: TRBJ1-2; len: 13; abundance: few; d_gene: -; v_gene: TRBV7-2; CDR3nt: TGTGCCAGCAGGATGACAGCTAACTATGGCTACACCTTC; CDR3aa: CASRMTANYGYTF
j_gene: TRBJ2-1; len: 16; abundance: -; d_gene: TRBD2; v_gene: TRBV20-1; CDR3nt: TGCAGTGCTAGAGATCAATGGCGGGGGGCCCACAATGAGCAGTTCTTC; CDR3aa: CSARDQWRGAHNEQFF
j_gene: TRBJ2-5; len: 20; abundance: -; d_gene: -; v_gene: TRBV10-3; CDR3nt: TGTGCCATCAGTGAGTCGTGGAGGGATCCAACAATGATTCTCTACAATGAGCAGTACTTC; CDR3aa: CAISESWRDPTMILYNEQYF
j_gene: TRBJ1-4; len: 18; abundance: -; d_gene: -; v_gene: TRBV7-9; CDR3nt: TGTGCCAGCAGCTTAGCGTTACACTCCAGAGCAACTAATGAAAAACTGTTTTTT; CDR3aa: CASSLALHSRATNEKLFF
j_gene: TRBJ1-5; len: 16; abundance: few; d_gene: -; v_gene: TRBV28; CDR3nt: TGTGCCAGCAGTCGTGCGCGACAGGCTTGGAATCAGCCCCAGCATTTT; CDR3aa: CASSRARQAWNQPQHF
j_gene: TRBJ1-2; len: 13; abundance: many; d_gene: TRBD1; v_gene: TRBV11-1; CDR3nt: TGTGCCAGCAGCCGGACAGGCCTATATGGCTACACCTTC; CDR3aa: CASSRTGLYGYTF
j_gene: TRBJ2-7; len: 14; abundance: -; d_gene: -; v_gene: TRBV7-2; CDR3nt: TGTGCCAGCAGCCCACGACAGGCCTTTAGCGAGCAGTACTTC; CDR3aa: CASSPRQAFSEQYF
j_gene: TRBJ1-4; len: 15; abundance: -; d_gene: -; v_gene: TRBV7-9; CDR3nt: TGTGCCAGCAGCCCAGGGCGGGAAGCCAATGAAGAACTGTTTTTT; CDR3aa: CASSPGREANEELFF
j_gene: TRBJ2-2; len: 15; abundance: few; d_gene: -; v_gene: TRBV10-3; CDR3nt: TGTGCCACCTGCTTATGGGGCAGGGCGGACGGGGAGCTGTTTTTT; CDR3aa: CATCLWGRADGELFF
j_gene: TRBJ2-1; len: 18; abundance: -; d_gene: TRBD2; v_gene: TRBV5-1; CDR3nt: TGCGCCAGCAGCGGAACCATTCTAGCGGGGGGAAGGGCCAATGAGCAGTTCTTC; CDR3aa: CASSGTILAGGRANEQFF
j_gene: TRBJ2-1; len: 17; abundance: -; d_gene: TRBD2; v_gene: TRBV3-1; CDR3nt: TGTGCCAGCAGCCATCAACTAGCGGGAGTATCCTACAATGAGCAGTTCTTC; CDR3aa: CASSHQLAGVSYNEQFF
j_gene: TRBJ2-5; len: 14; abundance: -; d_gene: -; v_gene: TRBV9; CDR3nt: TGTGCCAGCAGCGTAGCTGGGGGTATAGAGACCCAGTACTTC; CDR3aa: CASSVAGGIETQYF
j_gene: TRBJ1-6; len: 13; abundance: -; d_gene: -; v_gene: TRBV5-1; CDR3nt: TGCGCCACACGACAGACCGTGATTTCACCCCTCCACTTT; CDR3aa: CATRQTVISPLHF
j_gene: TRBJ1-4; len: 15; abundance: few; d_gene: -; v_gene: TRBV12-3/TRBV12-4; CDR3nt: TGTGCCAGCAGTTTACTAAGGGGAGAGGGTGAAAAACTGTTTTTT; CDR3aa: CASSLLRGEGEKLFF
j_gene: TRBJ2-1; len: 15; abundance: -; d_gene: TRBD2; v_gene: TRBV12-3/TRBV12-4; CDR3nt: TGTGCCAGCAGTGATCGGACTAGCGGGAGGGATGAGCAGTTCTTC; CDR3aa: CASSDRTSGRDEQFF
j_gene: TRBJ2-3; len: 17; abundance: -; d_gene: TRBD2; v_gene: TRBV3-1; CDR3nt: TGTGCCAGCAGCCTTCTAGCGGGGAGACGCAGCACAGATACGCAGTATTTT; CDR3aa: CASSLLAGRRSTDTQYF
j_gene: TRBJ2-7; len: 16; abundance: few; d_gene: TRBD2; v_gene: TRBV5-1; CDR3nt: TGCGCCAGCAGTCGGACTAGCGAAAGCTCCTACAATGAGCAGTACTTC; CDR3aa: CASSRTSESSYNEQYF
j_gene: TRBJ2-7; len: 16; abundance: -; d_gene: TRBD2; v_gene: TRBV3-1; CDR3nt: TGTGCCAGCAGCCAAGAGGGCGGGAGAGCATCCTACGAGCAGTACTTC; CDR3aa: CASSQEGGRASYEQYF
j_gene: TRBJ1-2; len: 13; abundance: -; d_gene: TRBD1; v_gene: TRBV20-1; CDR3nt: TGCAGTGCTCATGACAGGGCTGAGGATGGCTACACCTTC; CDR3aa: CSAHDRAEDGYTF
j_gene: TRBJ2-1; len: 15; abundance: -; d_gene: -; v_gene: TRBV6-4; CDR3nt: TGTGCCGGCAGTGAGTCTGATCAAGCCTACAATGAGCAGTTCTTC; CDR3aa: CAGSESDQAYNEQFF
j_gene: TRBJ2-7; len: 14; abundance: -; d_gene: -; v_gene: TRBV20-1; CDR3nt: TGTAGAGCTAGAGTAGGGCTTCTTTCCTACGAGCAGTACTTC; CDR3aa: CRARVGLLSYEQYF
j_gene: TRBJ1-1; len: 15; abundance: few; d_gene: -; v_gene: TRBV10-3; CDR3nt: TGTGCCATCAGTGAGTCCCGCGGGACCCTGACTGAAGCTTTCTTT; CDR3aa: CAISESRGTLTEAFF
j_gene: TRBJ2-1; len: 9; abundance: -; d_gene: -; v_gene: TRBV4-2; CDR3nt: TGTGCCAGCAGCCAAGACAGTTTCTTC; CDR3aa: CASSQDSFF
j_gene: TRBJ2-3; len: 15; abundance: many; d_gene: TRBD1; v_gene: TRBV29-1; CDR3nt: TGCAGCGTCACAGGGGGCAGGTCTAGCACAGATACGCAGTATTTT; CDR3aa: CSVTGGRSSTDTQYF
j_gene: TRBJ1-6; len: 17; abundance: -; d_gene: -; v_gene: TRBV5-5; CDR3nt: TGTGCCAGCAGCCCCGGGACAAGGAGCTCCTATAAATCACCCCTCCACTTT; CDR3aa: CASSPGTRSSYKSPLHF
j_gene: TRBJ1-4; len: 15; abundance: -; d_gene: -; v_gene: TRBV10-3; CDR3nt: TGTGCCATCAGTGAATCAGGGTTGGGGGTTGAAAAACTGTTTTTT; CDR3aa: CAISESGLGVEKLFF
j_gene: TRBJ1-2; len: 14; abundance: few; d_gene: -; v_gene: TRBV25-1; CDR3nt: TGTGCCAGCAGTAGGGGCGCAGCTAACTATGGCTACACCTTC; CDR3aa: CASSRGAANYGYTF
j_gene: TRBJ2-3; len: 14; abundance: -; d_gene: -; v_gene: TRBV12-3/TRBV12-4; CDR3nt: TGTGCCAGCAGTTTAAGTTTGAGCACAGATGCGGAATATTTT; CDR3aa: CASSLSLSTDAEYF
j_gene: TRBJ2-2; len: 15; abundance: -; d_gene: TRBD2; v_gene: TRBV6-6; CDR3nt: TGTGCCAGCAGGGAATCCGGGACTAGCTCCGGGGAGCTGTTTTTT; CDR3aa: CASRESGTSSGELFF
j_gene: TRBJ2-5; len: 15; abundance: -; d_gene: -; v_gene: TRBV29-1; CDR3nt: TGCAGCGTTGAAGAGGAGCGGGTTAGCCACAATGAGCAGTACTTC; CDR3aa: CSVEEERVSHNEQYF
j_gene: TRBJ2-3; len: 15; abundance: few; d_gene: -; v_gene: TRBV18; CDR3nt: TGTGCCAGCTCCCCCCTGCCAGGGAGCACAGATACGCAGTATTTT; CDR3aa: CASSPLPGSTDTQYF
j_gene: TRBJ1-1; len: 14; abundance: few; d_gene: -; v_gene: TRBV5-1; CDR3nt: TGCGCCAGCAGCTTGAATAGCCGCAACACTGAAGCTTTCTTT; CDR3aa: CASSLNSRNTEAFF
j_gene: TRBJ2-3; len: 17; abundance: -; d_gene: TRBD2; v_gene: TRBV5-1; CDR3nt: TGCGCCAGCAGCTTGGCTGGACTAGTGTCTAGCACAGATACGCAGTATTTT; CDR3aa: CASSLAGLVSSTDTQYF
j_gene: TRBJ1-2; len: 13; abundance: few; d_gene: TRBD1; v_gene: TRBV2; CDR3nt: TGTGCCAGCGGGGCAGGGGGAAGGGATGGCTACACCTTC; CDR3aa: CASGAGGRDGYTF
j_gene: TRBJ2-5; len: 12; abundance: few; d_gene: TRBD2; v_gene: TRBV29-1; CDR3nt: TGCAGCGAGGGACTAGCGGAAGGGACCCAGTACTTC; CDR3aa: CSEGLAEGTQYF
j_gene: TRBJ2-3; len: 16; abundance: -; d_gene: TRBD1; v_gene: TRBV4-1; CDR3nt: TGCGCCAGCAGCCAAGCGGGACAGGGCCCCACAGATACGCAGTATTTT; CDR3aa: CASSQAGQGPTDTQYF
j_gene: TRBJ2-3; len: 15; abundance: -; d_gene: TRBD2; v_gene: TRBV20-1; CDR3nt: TGCAGTGCTACCAAACTAGCGGAGAGCACAGATACGCAGTATTTT; CDR3aa: CSATKLAESTDTQYF
j_gene: TRBJ2-1; len: 17; abundance: -; d_gene: -; v_gene: TRBV3-1; CDR3nt: TGTGCCAGCAGCCAAGAACTGTTTTGGCTAGTGGGCAATGAGCAGTTCTTC; CDR3aa: CASSQELFWLVGNEQFF
j_gene: TRBJ2-7; len: 15; abundance: -; d_gene: TRBD2; v_gene: TRBV5-1; CDR3nt: TGCGCCAGCAGCTTGGACGGGACTAGCGACTACGAGCAGTACTTC; CDR3aa: CASSLDGTSDYEQYF
j_gene: TRBJ1-2; len: 15; abundance: -; d_gene: -; v_gene: TRBV21-1; CDR3nt: TGTGCCAGCAGCAAAGACGCAGGGGGGGCCTATGGCTACACCTTC; CDR3aa: CASSKDAGGAYGYTF
j_gene: TRBJ1-3; len: 16; abundance: -; d_gene: TRBD1; v_gene: TRBV6-1; CDR3nt: TGTGCCAGCAGGGACAGGGGGCGCGTCACTGGAAACACCATATATTTT; CDR3aa: CASRDRGRVTGNTIYF
j_gene: TRBJ2-5; len: 15; abundance: few; d_gene: -; v_gene: TRBV2; CDR3nt: TGTGCCAGCAGAGGGACCGAAAATGCGATGGGGACCCAGTACTTC; CDR3aa: CASRGTENAMGTQYF
j_gene: TRBJ2-3; len: 13; abundance: -; d_gene: -; v_gene: TRBV5-1; CDR3nt: TGCGCCAGCAGCGTGACAGGCCCAGATACGCAGTATTTT; CDR3aa: CASSVTGPDTQYF
j_gene: TRBJ2-1; len: 13; abundance: -; d_gene: -; v_gene: TRBV4-2; CDR3nt: TGTGCCAGCGGCCAAGGGGGATTTTATGAGCAGTTCTTC; CDR3aa: CASGQGGFYEQFF
j_gene: TRBJ2-6; len: 16; abundance: few; d_gene: -; v_gene: TRBV7-2; CDR3nt: TGTGCCAGCAGCTTACGCTCACCCTCTGGGGCCAACGTCCTGACTTTC; CDR3aa: CASSLRSPSGANVLTF
j_gene: TRBJ2-7; len: 16; abundance: -; d_gene: TRBD2; v_gene: TRBV6-5; CDR3nt: TGTGCCAGCAGCGCCCGCCGGCTAGCGGGTCCCTACGAGCAGTACTTC; CDR3aa: CASSARRLAGPYEQYF
j_gene: TRBJ2-2; len: 19; abundance: -; d_gene: TRBD2; v_gene: TRBV9; CDR3nt: TGTGCCAGCAGTGCCGGGACTAGCGGGAGGATTCCGAACACCGGGGAGCTGTTTTTT; CDR3aa: CASSAGTSGRIPNTGELFF
j_gene: TRBJ1-1; len: 15; abundance: once; d_gene: -; v_gene: TRBV10-3; CDR3nt: TGTGCCATCAGTGAGGAGGGTGAGCTGAACACTGAAGCTTTCTTT; CDR3aa: CAISEEGELNTEAFF
j_gene: TRBJ1-2; len: 14; abundance: few; d_gene: TRBD1; v_gene: TRBV7-2; CDR3nt: TGTGCCAGCAGCTTAGCGTCCAGGGGGTATGGCTACACCTTC; CDR3aa: CASSLASRGYGYTF